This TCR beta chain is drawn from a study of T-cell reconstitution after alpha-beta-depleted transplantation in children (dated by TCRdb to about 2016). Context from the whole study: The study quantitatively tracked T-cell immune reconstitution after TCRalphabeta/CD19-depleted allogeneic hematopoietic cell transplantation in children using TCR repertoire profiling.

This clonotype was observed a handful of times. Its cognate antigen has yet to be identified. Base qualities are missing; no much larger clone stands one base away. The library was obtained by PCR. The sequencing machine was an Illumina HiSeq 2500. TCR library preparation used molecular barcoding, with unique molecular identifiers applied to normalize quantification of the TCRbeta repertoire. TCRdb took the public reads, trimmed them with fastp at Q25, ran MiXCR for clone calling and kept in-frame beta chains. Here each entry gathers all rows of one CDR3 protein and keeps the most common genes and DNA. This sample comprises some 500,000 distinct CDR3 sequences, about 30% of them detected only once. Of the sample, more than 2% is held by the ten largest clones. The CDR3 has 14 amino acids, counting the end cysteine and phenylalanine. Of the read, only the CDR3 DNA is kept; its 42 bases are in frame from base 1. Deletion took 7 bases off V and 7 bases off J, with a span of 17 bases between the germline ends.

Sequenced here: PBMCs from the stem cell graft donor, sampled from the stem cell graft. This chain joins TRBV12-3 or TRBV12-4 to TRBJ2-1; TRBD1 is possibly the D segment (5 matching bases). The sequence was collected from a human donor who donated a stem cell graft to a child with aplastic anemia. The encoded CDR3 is CASTPFAGPNEQFF. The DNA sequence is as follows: TGTGCCAGCACTCCATTCGCAGGGCCGAATGAGCAGTTCTTC.